This T cell receptor beta chain was captured in a study of T cells after posttransplantation cyclophosphamide. A marrow graft followed busulfan-fludarabine conditioning, with cyclophosphamide on days +3 and +4. Trimming cost V 5 bases and J 13 bases; bases outside gene matches: 11. There are 14 residues in the CDR3. From germline, CDR1 is GTSNPN and CDR2 SVGIG (reference sequence). Study-level results: Recipient CMV seropositivity and CMV reactivation strongly tracked TRB clonality.

As to this clone: Antigen: not known.

Data came from immunoSEQ multiplex PCR; TCRdb stores just in-frame clones and leaves some out. The sample holds approximately 1,500 clones; 70% to 85% are singletons and the top ten take 11%. Sequences were derived from CD4+ T cells sorted from PBMCs, sampled more than 220 days after allogeneic stem cell transplant with posttransplant cyclophosphamide. The gene calls are TRBV30 and TRBJ1-6; 10 bases line up with TRBD1. The receptor's source is a female patient aged 60 or older who received an allogeneic stem cell transplant from an unrelated donor, was CMV-positive, and had acute GVHD only. Some T cells may trace back to the graft donor. CDR3 bases: TGTGCCTGGGCGGGACAGGGGTTTGTTTCCCCCCTCCACTTT. Its translation is CAWAGQGFVSPLHF.